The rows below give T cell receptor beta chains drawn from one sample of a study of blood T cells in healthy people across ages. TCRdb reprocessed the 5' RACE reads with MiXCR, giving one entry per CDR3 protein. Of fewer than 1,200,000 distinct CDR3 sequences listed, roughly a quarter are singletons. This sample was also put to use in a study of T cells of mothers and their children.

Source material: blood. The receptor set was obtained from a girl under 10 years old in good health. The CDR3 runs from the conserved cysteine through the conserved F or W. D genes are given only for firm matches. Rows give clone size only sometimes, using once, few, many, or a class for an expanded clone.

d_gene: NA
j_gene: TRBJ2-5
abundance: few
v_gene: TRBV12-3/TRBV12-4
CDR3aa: CASSFGQTQYF
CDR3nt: TGTGCCAGCAGTTTTGGGCAGACCCAGTACTTC

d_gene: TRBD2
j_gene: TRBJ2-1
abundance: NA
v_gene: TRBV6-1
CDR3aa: CASSPGLELLGNEQFF
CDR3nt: TGTGCCAGCAGTCCCGGACTAGAGCTCTTGGGTAATGAGCAGTTCTTC

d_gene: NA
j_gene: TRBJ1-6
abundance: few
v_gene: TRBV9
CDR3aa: CASSQGGGSPLHF
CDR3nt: TGTGCCAGCAGCCAGGGTGGTGGCTCACCCCTCCACTTT

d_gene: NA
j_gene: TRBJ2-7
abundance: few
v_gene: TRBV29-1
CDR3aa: CSVNTLSSYEQYF
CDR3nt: TGCAGCGTTAACACCCTGAGCTCCTACGAGCAGTACTTC

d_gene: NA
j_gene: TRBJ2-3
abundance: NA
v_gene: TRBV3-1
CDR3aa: CASSQEWVGRDTQYF
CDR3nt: TGTGCCAGCAGCCAAGAATGGGTGGGGCGAGATACGCAGTATTTT

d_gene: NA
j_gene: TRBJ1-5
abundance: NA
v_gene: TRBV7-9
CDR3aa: CASSLVGTADQPQHF
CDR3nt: TGTGCCAGCAGCTTAGTAGGGACGGCCGATCAGCCCCAGCATTTT

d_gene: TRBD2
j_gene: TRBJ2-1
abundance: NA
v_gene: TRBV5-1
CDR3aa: CASLAGPYNEQFF
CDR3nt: TGCGCCAGCTTAGCGGGCCCCTACAATGAGCAGTTCTTC

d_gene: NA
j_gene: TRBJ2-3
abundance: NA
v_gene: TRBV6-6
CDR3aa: CASSSSLLESTDTQYF
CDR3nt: TGTGCCAGCAGTTCTTCTTTACTAGAGAGCACAGATACGCAGTATTTT

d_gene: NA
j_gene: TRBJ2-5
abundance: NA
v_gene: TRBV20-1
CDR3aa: CSADRVGQQETQYF
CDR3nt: TGCAGTGCTGATAGGGTCGGACAGCAAGAGACCCAGTACTTC

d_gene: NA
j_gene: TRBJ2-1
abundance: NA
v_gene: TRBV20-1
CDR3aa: CSAREQGGHEQFF
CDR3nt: TGCAGTGCTAGAGAACAAGGGGGTCATGAGCAGTTCTTC

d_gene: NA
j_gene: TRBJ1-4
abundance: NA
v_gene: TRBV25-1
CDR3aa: CASSESGGSEKLFF
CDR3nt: TGTGCCAGCAGTGAATCAGGTGGGAGTGAAAAACTGTTTTTT

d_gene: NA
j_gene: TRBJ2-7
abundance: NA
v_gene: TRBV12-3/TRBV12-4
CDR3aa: CASRGWSYEQYF
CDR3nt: TGTGCCAGCAGAGGATGGTCCTACGAGCAGTACTTC

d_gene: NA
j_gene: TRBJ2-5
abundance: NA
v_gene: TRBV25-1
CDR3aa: CASSGQSAWRVQETQYF
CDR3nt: TGTGCCAGCAGTGGGCAATCCGCGTGGAGAGTCCAAGAGACCCAGTACTTC